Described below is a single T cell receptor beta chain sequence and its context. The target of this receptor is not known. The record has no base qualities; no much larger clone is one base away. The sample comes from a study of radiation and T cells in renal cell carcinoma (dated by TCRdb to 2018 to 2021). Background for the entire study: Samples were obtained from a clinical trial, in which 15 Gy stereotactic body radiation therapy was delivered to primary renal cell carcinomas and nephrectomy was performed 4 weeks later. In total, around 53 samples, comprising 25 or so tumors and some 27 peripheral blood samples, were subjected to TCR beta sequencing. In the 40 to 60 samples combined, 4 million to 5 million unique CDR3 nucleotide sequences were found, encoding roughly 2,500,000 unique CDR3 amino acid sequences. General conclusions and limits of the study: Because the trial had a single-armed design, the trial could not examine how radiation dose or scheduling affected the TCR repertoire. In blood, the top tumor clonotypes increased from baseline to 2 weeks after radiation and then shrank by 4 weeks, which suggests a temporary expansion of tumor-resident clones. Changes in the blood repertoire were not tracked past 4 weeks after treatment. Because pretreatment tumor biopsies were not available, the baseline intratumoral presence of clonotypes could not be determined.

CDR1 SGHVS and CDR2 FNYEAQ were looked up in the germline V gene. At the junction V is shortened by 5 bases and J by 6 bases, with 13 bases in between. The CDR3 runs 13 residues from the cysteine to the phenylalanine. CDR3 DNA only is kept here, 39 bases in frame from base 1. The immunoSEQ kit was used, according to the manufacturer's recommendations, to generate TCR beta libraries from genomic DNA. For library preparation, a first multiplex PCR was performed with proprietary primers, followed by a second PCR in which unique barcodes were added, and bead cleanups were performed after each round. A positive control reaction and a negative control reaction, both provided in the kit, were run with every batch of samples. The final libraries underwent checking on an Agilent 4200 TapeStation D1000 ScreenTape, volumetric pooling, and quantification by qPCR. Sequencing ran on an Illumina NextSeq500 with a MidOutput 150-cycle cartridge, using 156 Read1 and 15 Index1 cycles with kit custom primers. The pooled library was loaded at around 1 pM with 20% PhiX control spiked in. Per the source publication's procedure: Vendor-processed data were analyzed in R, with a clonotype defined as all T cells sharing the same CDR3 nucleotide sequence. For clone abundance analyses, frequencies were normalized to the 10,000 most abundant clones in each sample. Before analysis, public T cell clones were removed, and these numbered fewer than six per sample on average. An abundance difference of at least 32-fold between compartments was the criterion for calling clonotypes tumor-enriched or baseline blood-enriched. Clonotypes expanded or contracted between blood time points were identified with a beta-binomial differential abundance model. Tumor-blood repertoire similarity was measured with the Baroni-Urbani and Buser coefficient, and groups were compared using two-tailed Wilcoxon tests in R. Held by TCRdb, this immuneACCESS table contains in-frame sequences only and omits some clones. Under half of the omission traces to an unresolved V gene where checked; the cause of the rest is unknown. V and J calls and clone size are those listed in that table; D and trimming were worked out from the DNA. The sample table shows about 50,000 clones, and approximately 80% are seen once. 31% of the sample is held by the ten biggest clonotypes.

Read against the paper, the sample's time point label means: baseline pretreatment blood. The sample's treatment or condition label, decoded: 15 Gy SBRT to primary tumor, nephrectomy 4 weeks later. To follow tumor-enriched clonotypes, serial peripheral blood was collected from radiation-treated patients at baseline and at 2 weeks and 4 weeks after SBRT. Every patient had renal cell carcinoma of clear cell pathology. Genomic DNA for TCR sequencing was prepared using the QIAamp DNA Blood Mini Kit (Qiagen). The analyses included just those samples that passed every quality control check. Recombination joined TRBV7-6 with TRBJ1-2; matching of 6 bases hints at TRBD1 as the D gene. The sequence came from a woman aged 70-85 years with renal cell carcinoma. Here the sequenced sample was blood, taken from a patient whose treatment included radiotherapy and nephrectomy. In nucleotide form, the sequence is TGTGCCAGCAGCCGGTCGGACAGTAATGGCTACACCTTC. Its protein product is CASSRSDSNGYTF.